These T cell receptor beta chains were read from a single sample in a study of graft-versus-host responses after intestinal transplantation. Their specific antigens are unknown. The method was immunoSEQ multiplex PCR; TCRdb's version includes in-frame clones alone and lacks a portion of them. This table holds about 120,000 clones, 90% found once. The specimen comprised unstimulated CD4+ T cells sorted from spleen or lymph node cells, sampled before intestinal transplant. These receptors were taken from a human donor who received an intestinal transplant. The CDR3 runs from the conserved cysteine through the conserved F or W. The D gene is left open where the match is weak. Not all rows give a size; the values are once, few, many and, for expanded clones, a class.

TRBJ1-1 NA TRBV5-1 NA CASSLANSSPYNTEAFF TGCGCCAGCAGCTTGGCAAACAGCTCCCCCTATAACACTGAAGCTTTCTTT
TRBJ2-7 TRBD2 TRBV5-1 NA CASSFGRGGNYDEQYF TGCGCCAGCAGCTTTGGTAGGGGAGGGAACTATGACGAGCAGTACTTC
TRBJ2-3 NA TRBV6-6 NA CASTLADTQYF TGTGCCAGCACCCTTGCAGATACGCAGTATTTT
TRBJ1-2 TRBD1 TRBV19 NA CASSRQGSGYGYTF TGTGCCAGTAGTAGACAGGGGTCTGGCTATGGCTACACCTTC
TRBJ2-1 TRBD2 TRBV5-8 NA CASSFLAGAYNEQFF TGTGCCAGCAGCTTTCTAGCGGGGGCTTACAATGAGCAGTTCTTC
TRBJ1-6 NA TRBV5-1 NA CASSLVGGSYNSPLHF TGCGCCAGCAGCTTGGTGGGGGGGTCCTATAATTCACCCCTCCACTTT
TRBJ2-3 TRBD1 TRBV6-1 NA CASSRTGTQYF TGTGCCAGCAGTAGGACAGGCACCCAGTATTTT
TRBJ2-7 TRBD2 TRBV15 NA CATSRGTSPFSYEQYF TGTGCCACCAGCAGAGGGACTAGCCCATTCTCCTACGAGCAGTACTTC
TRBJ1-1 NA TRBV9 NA CASSPWTANTEAFF TGTGCCAGCAGCCCTTGGACAGCCAACACTGAAGCTTTCTTT
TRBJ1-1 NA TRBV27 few CASSFNRYTEAFF TGTGCCAGCAGTTTTAACAGGTACACTGAAGCTTTCTTT
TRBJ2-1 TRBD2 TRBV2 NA CASSESRLYGTSGYNEQFF TGTGCCAGCAGTGAATCCCGGCTATACGGGACTAGCGGATACAATGAGCAGTTCTTC
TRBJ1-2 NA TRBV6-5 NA CASSYSGGGGSYGYTF TGTGCCAGCAGTTACTCAGGTGGGGGCGGCAGTTATGGCTACACCTTC
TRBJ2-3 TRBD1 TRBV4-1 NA CASSQKPGQYGPLQSDTQYF TGCGCCAGCAGCCAAAAACCGGGACAGTACGGTCCTTTGCAGTCAGATACGCAGTATTTT
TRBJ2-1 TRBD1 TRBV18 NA CASSPHRGDEQFF TGTGCCAGCTCACCCCACAGGGGCGATGAGCAGTTCTTC
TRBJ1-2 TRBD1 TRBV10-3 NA CAISDPGQGNYGYTF TGTGCCATCAGTGACCCGGGACAGGGGAACTATGGCTACACCTTC